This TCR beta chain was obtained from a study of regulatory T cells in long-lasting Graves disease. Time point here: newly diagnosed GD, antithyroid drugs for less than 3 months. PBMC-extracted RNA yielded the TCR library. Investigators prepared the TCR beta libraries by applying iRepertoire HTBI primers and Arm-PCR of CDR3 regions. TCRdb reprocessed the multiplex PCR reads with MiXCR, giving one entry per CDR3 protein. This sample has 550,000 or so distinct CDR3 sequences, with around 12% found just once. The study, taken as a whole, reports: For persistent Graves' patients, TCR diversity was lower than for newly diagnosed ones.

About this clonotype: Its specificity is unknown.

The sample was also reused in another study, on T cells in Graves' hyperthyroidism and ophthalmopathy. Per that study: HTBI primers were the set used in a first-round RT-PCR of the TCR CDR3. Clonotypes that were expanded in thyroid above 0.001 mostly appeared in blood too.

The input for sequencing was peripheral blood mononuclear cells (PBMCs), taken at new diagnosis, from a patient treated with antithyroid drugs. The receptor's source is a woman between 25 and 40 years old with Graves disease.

The CDR3: CASSLAWGPGANVLTF. In DNA form, the CDR3 reads TGTGCCAGCAGCTTAGCTTGGGGGCCTGGGGCCAACGTCCTGACTTTC. The chain joins TRBV11-3 to TRBJ2-6, with D perhaps matching TRBD1 (6 bases). The CDR3 consists of 16 residues. V was clipped by 1 base and J by 2 bases, with 9 bases between them. CDR1 and CDR2 from the germline V gene are SGHNT and YENEEA.